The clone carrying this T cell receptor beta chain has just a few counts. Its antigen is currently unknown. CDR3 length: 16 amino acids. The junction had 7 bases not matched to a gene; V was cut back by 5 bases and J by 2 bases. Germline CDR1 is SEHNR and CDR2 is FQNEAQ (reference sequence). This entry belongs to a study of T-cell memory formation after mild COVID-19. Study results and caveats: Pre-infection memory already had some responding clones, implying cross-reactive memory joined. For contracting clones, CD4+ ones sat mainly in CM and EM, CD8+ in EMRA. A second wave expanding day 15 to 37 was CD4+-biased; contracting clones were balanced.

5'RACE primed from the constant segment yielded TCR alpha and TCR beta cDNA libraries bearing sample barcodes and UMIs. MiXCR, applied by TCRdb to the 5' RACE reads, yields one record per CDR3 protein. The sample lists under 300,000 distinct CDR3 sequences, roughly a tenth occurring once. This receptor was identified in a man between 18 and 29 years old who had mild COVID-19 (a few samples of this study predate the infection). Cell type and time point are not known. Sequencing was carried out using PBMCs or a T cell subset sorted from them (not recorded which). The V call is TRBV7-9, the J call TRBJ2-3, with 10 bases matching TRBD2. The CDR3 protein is CASSLSGGGFTDTQYF. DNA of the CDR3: TGTGCCAGCAGCCTCAGCGGGGGGGGCTTCACAGATACGCAGTATTTT. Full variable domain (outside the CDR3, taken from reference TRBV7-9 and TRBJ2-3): DTGVSQNPRHKITKRGQNVTFRCDPISEHNRLYWYRQTLGQGPEFLTYFQNEAQLEKSRLLSDRFSAERPKGSFSTLEIQRTEQGDSAMYLCASSLSGGGFTDTQYFGPGTRLTVL.